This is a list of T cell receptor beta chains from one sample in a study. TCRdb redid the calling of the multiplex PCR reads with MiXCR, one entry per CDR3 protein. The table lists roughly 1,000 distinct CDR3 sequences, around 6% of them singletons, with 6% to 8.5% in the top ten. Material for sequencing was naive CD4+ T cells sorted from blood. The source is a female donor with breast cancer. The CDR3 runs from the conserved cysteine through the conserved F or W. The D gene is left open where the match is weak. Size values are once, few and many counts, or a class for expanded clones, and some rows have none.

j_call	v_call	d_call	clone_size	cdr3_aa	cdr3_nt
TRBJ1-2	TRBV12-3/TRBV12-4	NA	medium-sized	CASTPRESSGYTF	TGTGCCAGCACTCCCAGGGAATCGAGTGGCTACACCTTC
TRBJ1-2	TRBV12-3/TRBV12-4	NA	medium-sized	CASSRRQGNYGYTF	TGTGCCAGCAGCCGGCGTCAGGGGAACTATGGCTACACCTTC
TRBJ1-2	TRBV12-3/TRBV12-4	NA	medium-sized	CASSLLGSYGYTF	TGTGCCAGCAGTTTATTGGGTAGCTATGGCTACACCTTC
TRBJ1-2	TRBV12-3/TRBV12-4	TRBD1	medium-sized	CASRDRERIFF	TGTGCCAGCAGGGACAGGGAGCGGATCTTCTTC
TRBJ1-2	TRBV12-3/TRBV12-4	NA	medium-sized	CASSLAGYTF	TGTGCCAGCAGTTTGGCTGGCTACACCTTC
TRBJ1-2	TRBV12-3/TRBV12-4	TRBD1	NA	CASSLTGTGVGYTF	TGTGCCAGCAGTCTGACCGGGACAGGGGTTGGCTACACCTTC
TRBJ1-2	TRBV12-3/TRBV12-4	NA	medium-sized	CASSFGVASYGYTF	TGTGCCAGCAGTTTTGGGGTTGCAAGTTATGGCTACACCTTC
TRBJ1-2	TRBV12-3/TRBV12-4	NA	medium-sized	CASRLDRNYGYTF	TGTGCCAGCAGGTTAGACAGGAACTATGGCTACACCTTC
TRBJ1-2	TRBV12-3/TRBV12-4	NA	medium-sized	CASSLARQRNYGYTF	TGTGCCAGCAGTTTAGCGCGACAGAGAAACTATGGCTACACCTTC
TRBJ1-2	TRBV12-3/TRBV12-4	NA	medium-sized	CASSEAPDYGYTF	TGTGCCAGCAGTGAAGCCCCGGACTATGGCTACACCTTC
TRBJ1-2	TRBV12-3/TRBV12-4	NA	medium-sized	CASSFHPGIYGYTF	TGTGCCAGCAGTTTTCATCCAGGGATTTATGGCTACACCTTC
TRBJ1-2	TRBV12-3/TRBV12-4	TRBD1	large	CASSPTGVASGYTF	TGTGCCAGCAGTCCAACAGGGGTAGCTTCGGGCTACACCTTC
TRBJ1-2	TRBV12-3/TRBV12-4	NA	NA	CASSPGPYGYTF	TGTGCCAGCAGCCCGGGGCCATATGGCTACACCTTC
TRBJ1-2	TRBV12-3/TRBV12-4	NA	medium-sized	CASSLAGALGYGYTF	TGTGCCAGCAGTTTGGCAGGGGCGCTCGGCTATGGCTACACCTTC
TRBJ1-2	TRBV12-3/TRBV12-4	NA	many	CASSLSGVNYGYTF	TGTGCCAGCAGTTTAAGTGGGGTGAACTATGGCTACACCTTC
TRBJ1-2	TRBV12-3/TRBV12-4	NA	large	CASSRWALYGYTF	TGTGCCAGCAGTCGCTGGGCCTTATATGGCTACACCTTC
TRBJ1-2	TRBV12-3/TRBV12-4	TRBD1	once	CASRTSDRAANYGYTF	TGTGCCAGCAGAACGAGTGACAGGGCCGCTAACTATGGCTACACCTTC
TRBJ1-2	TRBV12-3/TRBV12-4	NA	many	CASSLGAHRNYGYTF	TGTGCCAGCAGTTTAGGAGCCCACAGAAACTATGGCTACACCTTC
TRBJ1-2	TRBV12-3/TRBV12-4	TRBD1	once	CASSRDRADGYTF	TGTGCCAGCAGTCGCGACAGGGCCGATGGCTACACCTTC
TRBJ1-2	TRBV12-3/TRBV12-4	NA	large	CASSNRARPHGYTF	TGTGCCAGCAGTAACAGAGCACGACCGCATGGCTACACCTTC
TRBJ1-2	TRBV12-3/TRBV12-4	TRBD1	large	CASSLTGTGYGYTF	TGTGCCAGCAGTCTGACCGGGACAGGGTATGGCTACACCTTC
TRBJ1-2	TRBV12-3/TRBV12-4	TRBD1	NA	CASLGTGPNYGYTF	TGTGCCAGTTTGGGGACAGGGCCTAACTATGGCTACACCTTC
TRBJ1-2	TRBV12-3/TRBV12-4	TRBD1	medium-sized	CASGDRATATNYGYTF	TGTGCCAGCGGTGACAGGGCAACAGCTACTAACTATGGCTACACCTTC
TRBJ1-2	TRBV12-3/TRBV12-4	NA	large	CASSPRRWGWGYTF	TGTGCCAGCAGTCCGCGGAGATGGGGATGGGGCTACACCTTC
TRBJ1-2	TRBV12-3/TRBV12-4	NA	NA	CASSTRDPFNYGYTF	TGTGCCAGCAGCACCCGGGACCCCTTTAACTATGGCTACACCTTC
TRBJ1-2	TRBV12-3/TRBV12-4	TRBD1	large	CASSPGQANPGYTF	TGTGCCAGCAGTCCGGGACAGGCTAATCCTGGCTACACCTTC
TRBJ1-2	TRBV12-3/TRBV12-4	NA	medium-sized	CATRSSAGNYGYTF	TGTGCCACCCGTTCGTCAGCCGGAAACTATGGCTACACCTTC
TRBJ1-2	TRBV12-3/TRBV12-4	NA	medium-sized	CASSPRTSWNGYTF	TGTGCCAGCAGTCCACGGACTTCTTGGAACGGCTACACCTTC
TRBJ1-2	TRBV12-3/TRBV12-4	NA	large	CASSKGSYGYTF	TGTGCCAGCAGCAAGGGTAGCTATGGCTACACCTTC
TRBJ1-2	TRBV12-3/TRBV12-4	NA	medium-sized	CASSLRRGYGYTF	TGTGCCAGCAGTTTAAGAAGAGGCTATGGCTACACCTTC
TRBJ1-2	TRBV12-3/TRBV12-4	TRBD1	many	CASSPAGQRADYGYTF	TGTGCCAGCAGTCCTGCGGGACAGAGGGCGGACTATGGCTACACCTTC
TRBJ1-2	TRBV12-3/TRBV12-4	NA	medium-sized	CASSPTGVVRGYTF	TGTGCCAGCAGCCCAACCGGGGTAGTCAGGGGCTACACCTTC
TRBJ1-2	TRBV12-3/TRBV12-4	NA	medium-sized	CASSLAHGYTF	TGTGCCAGCAGTTTAGCGCATGGCTACACCTTC
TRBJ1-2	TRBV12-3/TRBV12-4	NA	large	CASSPAEGAAAGYTF	TGTGCCAGCAGTCCAGCGGAAGGGGCCGCCGCTGGCTACACCTTC
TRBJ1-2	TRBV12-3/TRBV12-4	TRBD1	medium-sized	CASSRDRDAFGYTF	TGTGCCAGCTCGCGGGACAGGGATGCTTTTGGCTACACCTTC
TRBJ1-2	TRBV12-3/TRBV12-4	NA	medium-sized	CASSTTGTYGYTF	TGTGCCAGCAGTACAACCGGGACTTATGGCTACACCTTC
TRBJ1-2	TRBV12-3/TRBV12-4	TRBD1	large	CASSQMRDSGTTF	TGTGCCAGCAGTCAAATGAGGGACAGCGGTACCACCTTC
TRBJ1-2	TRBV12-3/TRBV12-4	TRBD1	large	CASSSSSAGQGSNGYTF	TGTGCCAGCAGTTCATCGTCAGCGGGACAGGGTTCAAATGGCTACACCTTC
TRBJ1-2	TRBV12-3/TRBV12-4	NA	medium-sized	CASSPSQSGGYTF	TGTGCCAGCTCCCCGTCCCAATCGGGCGGCTACACCTTC
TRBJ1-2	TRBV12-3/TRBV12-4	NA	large	CASSPAGRYGYTF	TGTGCCAGCAGTCCCGCAGGGAGGTATGGCTACACCTTC
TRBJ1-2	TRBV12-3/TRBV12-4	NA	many	CASSLDRTNYGYTF	TGTGCCAGCAGTTTAGACAGGACTAACTATGGCTACACCTTC
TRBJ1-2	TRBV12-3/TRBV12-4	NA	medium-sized	CASSLRDSNYGYTF	TGTGCCAGCAGTTTACGGGATTCTAACTATGGCTACACCTTC
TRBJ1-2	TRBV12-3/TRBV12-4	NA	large	CASSGPPGLPSGGYTF	TGTGCCAGCAGCGGACCTCCGGGACTTCCGTCCGGCGGCTACACCTTC
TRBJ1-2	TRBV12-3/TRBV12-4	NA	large	CASSLSMAAQTNYGYTF	TGTGCCAGCAGTTTATCGATGGCAGCACAGACTAACTATGGCTACACCTTC
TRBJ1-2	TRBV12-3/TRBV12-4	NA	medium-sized	CASSSSAPRGYTF	TGTGCCAGCAGTTCCTCAGCGCCCCGCGGCTACACCTTC
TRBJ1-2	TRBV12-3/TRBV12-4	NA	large	CASSLRGDYGYTF	TGTGCCAGCAGTCTCAGGGGAGACTATGGCTACACCTTC
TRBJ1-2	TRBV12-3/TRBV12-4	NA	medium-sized	CASSLGGANYGYTF	TGTGCCAGCAGTTTGGGAGGAGCTAACTATGGCTACACCTTC